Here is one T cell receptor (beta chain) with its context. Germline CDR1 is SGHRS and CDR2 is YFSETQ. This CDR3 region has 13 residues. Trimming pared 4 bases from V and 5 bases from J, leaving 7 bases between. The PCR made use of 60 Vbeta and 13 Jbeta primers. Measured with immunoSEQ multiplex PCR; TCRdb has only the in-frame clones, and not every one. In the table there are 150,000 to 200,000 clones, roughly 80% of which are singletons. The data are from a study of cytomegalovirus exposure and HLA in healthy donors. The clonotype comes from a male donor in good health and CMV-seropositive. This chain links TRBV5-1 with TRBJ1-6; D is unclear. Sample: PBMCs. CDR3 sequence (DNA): TGCGCCAGCAGCCCTAAGAATAATTCACCCCTCCACTTT. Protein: CASSPKNNSPLHF.